The following is a TCR beta chain sequence with its context. Its antigen is unidentified. Here immunoSEQ multiplex PCR was the method, and the copy in TCRdb shows in-frame clones only, minus some. The data show 200,000 to 250,000 clones, around four fifths seen once. The sample is drawn from a study of cytomegalovirus exposure and HLA in healthy donors. Whole-study context: The approximately 130 validation repertoires and the roughly 670 first-cohort repertoires shared a platform, a later analysis reported. Study-wide findings and caveats: The study labeled approximately 150 TCR beta chains cytomegalovirus-associated.

Germline CDR1 reads SGHAT; CDR2 reads FQNNGV. Trimming took 5 bases from V and 8 from J, leaving 14 bases between them. The CDR3 covers 13 residues. The TCR was taken from a woman aged 18 to 35 in good health and CMV-seronegative. The genes are TRBV11-2 and TRBJ2-3, with D uncertain. Sequencing used PBMCs. The CDR3 sequence: CASSALIEVTQYF. CDR3 in DNA: TGTGCCAGCAGCGCCTTAATAGAGGTTACGCAGTATTTT.